This is a list of T cell receptor beta chains from one sample in a study of regulatory T cells in long-lasting Graves disease. TCRdb reanalysed the multiplex PCR reads using MiXCR and keeps one entry per CDR3 protein. Here the sample spans over 200,000 distinct CDR3 sequences, about 17% being singletons. This sample also appeared in a second study, on T cells in Graves' hyperthyroidism and ophthalmopathy.

Sequences were derived from peripheral blood mononuclear cells (PBMCs), sampled at new diagnosis, from a patient treated with antithyroid drugs. The receptors were sampled from a woman under 40 with Graves disease. Each CDR3 is given with its conserved first and last residue. The order of the fields is clone size, CDR3 length, J gene, D gene, V gene, CDR3 DNA, CDR3 protein. A D gene is named only where the DNA matches it firmly. Size is stated as once, few, many or a size class.

clone_size: few
cdr3_length: 13
j_call: TRBJ1-3
d_call: NA
v_call: TRBV7-6
cdr3_nt: TGTGCCAGCAGCCGAGGAGGGGGAAACACCATATATTTT
cdr3_aa: CASSRGGGNTIYF

clone_size: few
cdr3_length: 18
j_call: TRBJ1-2
d_call: NA
v_call: TRBV4-2
cdr3_nt: TGTGCCAGCAGCCAAGATCGAAGAGGGGGGCGAGCTAACTATGGCTACACCTTC
cdr3_aa: CASSQDRRGGRANYGYTF

clone_size: many
cdr3_length: 15
j_call: TRBJ2-7
d_call: NA
v_call: TRBV5-1
cdr3_nt: TGCGCCAGCAGGAAGATGGGCCAGGGCCTCTACGAGCAGTACTTC
cdr3_aa: CASRKMGQGLYEQYF

clone_size: many
cdr3_length: 15
j_call: TRBJ1-1
d_call: NA
v_call: TRBV5-4
cdr3_nt: TGTGCCAGCAGCCACGAGGGAATTGGGAACACTGAAGCTTTCTTT
cdr3_aa: CASSHEGIGNTEAFF

clone_size: many
cdr3_length: 15
j_call: TRBJ1-5
d_call: NA
v_call: TRBV13
cdr3_nt: TGTGCCAGCAGCTTTTCGGGGGATCGCAATCAGCCCCAGCATTTT
cdr3_aa: CASSFSGDRNQPQHF

clone_size: many
cdr3_length: 15
j_call: TRBJ1-2
d_call: NA
v_call: TRBV5-1
cdr3_nt: TGCGCCAGCAGCTTGGCCCAGGGGTCTACATATGGCTACACCTTC
cdr3_aa: CASSLAQGSTYGYTF

clone_size: many
cdr3_length: 13
j_call: TRBJ1-6
d_call: TRBD1
v_call: TRBV20-1
cdr3_nt: TGCAGTGCCCGGACAGGGGGGGGTTCACCCCTCCACTTT
cdr3_aa: CSARTGGGSPLHF

clone_size: many
cdr3_length: 14
j_call: TRBJ1-4
d_call: NA
v_call: TRBV20-1
cdr3_nt: TGCAGTGCTAGAGATCGTAGGACAAATGAAAAACTGTTTTTT
cdr3_aa: CSARDRRTNEKLFF

clone_size: many
cdr3_length: 15
j_call: TRBJ1-4
d_call: NA
v_call: TRBV18
cdr3_nt: TGTGCCAGCTCACCATCCTCGGGGCCGCGGGAAAAACTGTTTTTT
cdr3_aa: CASSPSSGPREKLFF

clone_size: many
cdr3_length: 19
j_call: TRBJ2-1
d_call: TRBD2
v_call: TRBV10-3
cdr3_nt: TGTGCCATCAGTGAAGTCTGGCGGGGGGGCTATGGGGCAAACAATGAGCAGTTCTTC
cdr3_aa: CAISEVWRGGYGANNEQFF

clone_size: few
cdr3_length: 16
j_call: TRBJ1-4
d_call: NA
v_call: TRBV24-1
cdr3_nt: TGTGCCACCAGTGATTTTGCCGGGGGCGGTAATGAAAAACTGTTTTTT
cdr3_aa: CATSDFAGGGNEKLFF

clone_size: few
cdr3_length: 15
j_call: TRBJ1-6
d_call: NA
v_call: TRBV19
cdr3_nt: TGTGCCAGTAGTGTATATGGACAGACTAATTCACCCCTCCACTTT
cdr3_aa: CASSVYGQTNSPLHF